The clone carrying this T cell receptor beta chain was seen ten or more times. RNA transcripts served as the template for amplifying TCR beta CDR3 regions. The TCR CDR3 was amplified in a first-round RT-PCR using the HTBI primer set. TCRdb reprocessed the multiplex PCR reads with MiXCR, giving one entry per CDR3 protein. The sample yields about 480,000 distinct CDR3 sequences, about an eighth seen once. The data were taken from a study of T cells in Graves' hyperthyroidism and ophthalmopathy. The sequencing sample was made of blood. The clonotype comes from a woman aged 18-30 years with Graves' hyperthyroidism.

The CDR3 DNA follows: TGTGCCAGCAGTTTCGGGGGACTAGCGGGAGTGGCCGGGGAGCTGTTTTTT. Its translation is CASSFGGLAGVAGELFF. The chain has TRBV12-3 or TRBV12-4 and TRBJ2-2; 14 bases line up with TRBD2. The CDR3 has 17 amino acids. The V segment lost 3 bases and the J segment 6 bases; nucleotides outside the gene matches: 6.